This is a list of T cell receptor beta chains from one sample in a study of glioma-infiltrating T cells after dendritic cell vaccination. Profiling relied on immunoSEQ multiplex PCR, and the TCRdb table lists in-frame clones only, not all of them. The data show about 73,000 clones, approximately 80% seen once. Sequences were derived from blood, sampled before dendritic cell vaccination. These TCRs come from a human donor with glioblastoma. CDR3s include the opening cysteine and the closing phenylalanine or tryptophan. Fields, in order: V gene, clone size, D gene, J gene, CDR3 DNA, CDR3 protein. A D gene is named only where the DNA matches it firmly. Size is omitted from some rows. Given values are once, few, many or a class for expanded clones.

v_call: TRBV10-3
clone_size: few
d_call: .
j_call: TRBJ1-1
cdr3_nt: TGTGCCATCAGCAAGGGGGACACTGAAGCTTTCTTT
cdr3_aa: CAISKGDTEAFF

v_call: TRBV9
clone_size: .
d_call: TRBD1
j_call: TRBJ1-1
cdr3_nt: TGTGCCAGCAGCAGAGGGGGGGGACAGGGAGGCACTGAAGCTTTCTTT
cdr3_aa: CASSRGGGQGGTEAFF

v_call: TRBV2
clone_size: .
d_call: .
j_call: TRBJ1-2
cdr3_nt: TGTGCCAGCAGTGAAGCGCTTCCGGGGGGTGTCACTTGGGGCTACACCTTC
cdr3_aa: CASSEALPGGVTWGYTF

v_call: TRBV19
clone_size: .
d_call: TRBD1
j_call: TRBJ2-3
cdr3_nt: TGTGCCAGTAGTACCCGGGACAGGGTCCCAGATACGCAGTATTTT
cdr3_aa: CASSTRDRVPDTQYF

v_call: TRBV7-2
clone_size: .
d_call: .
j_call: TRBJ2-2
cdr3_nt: TGTGCCAGCAGCTCCAGGGGCACCGGGGAGCTGTTTTTT
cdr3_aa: CASSSRGTGELFF

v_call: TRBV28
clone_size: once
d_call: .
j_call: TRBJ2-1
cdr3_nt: TGTGCCAGCAAGAAGGGGGGGGTGGACAATGAGCAGTTCTTC
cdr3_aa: CASKKGGVDNEQFF

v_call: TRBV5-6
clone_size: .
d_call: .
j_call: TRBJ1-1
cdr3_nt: TGTGCCAGCACTCGGGAGGTTGTGATGAACACTGAAGCTTTCTTT
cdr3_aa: CASTREVVMNTEAFF

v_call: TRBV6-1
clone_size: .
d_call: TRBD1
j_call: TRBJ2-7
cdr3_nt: TGTGCCAGCACAAAGACAGGGCAAGGCGAGCAGTACTTC
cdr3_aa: CASTKTGQGEQYF

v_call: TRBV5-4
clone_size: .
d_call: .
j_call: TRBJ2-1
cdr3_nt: TGTGCCAGCAGCTCACTTAGCCTGGTCAATGAGCAGTTCTTC
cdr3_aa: CASSSLSLVNEQFF

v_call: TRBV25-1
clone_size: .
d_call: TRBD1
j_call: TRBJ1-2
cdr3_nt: TGTGCCAGCAGTCACCGGGACAGGGGGGTGAGAGGGGATGGCTACACCTTC
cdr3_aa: CASSHRDRGVRGDGYTF

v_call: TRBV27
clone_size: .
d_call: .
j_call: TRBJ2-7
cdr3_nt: TGTGCCAGCAGACCCCTGACAGTCTCCGGCGAGCAGTACTTC
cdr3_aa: CASRPLTVSGEQYF

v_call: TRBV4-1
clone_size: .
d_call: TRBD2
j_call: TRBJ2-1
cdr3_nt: TGCGCCAGCAGCCTTCGGACTAGCGGGAGTTCATACAATGAGCAGTTCTTC
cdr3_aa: CASSLRTSGSSYNEQFF

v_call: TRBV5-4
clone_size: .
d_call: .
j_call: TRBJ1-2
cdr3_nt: TGTGCCAGCAGCTTGGATCCCGAGGGAGGCTATGGCTACACCTTC
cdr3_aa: CASSLDPEGGYGYTF

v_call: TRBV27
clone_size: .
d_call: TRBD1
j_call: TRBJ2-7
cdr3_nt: TGTGCCAGCAGTTGGGACAGGGGCCCCTACGAGCAGTACTTC
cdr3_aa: CASSWDRGPYEQYF

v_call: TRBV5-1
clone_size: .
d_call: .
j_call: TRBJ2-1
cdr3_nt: TGCGCCAGCAGGTATGTGGGGGGGCCCCGACCGGGGAATGAGCAGTTCTTC
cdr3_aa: CASRYVGGPRPGNEQFF

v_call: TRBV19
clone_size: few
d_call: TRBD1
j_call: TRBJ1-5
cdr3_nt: TGTGCCAGTAGTAGGACAGGGCCTAATCAGCCCCAGCATTTT
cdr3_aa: CASSRTGPNQPQHF

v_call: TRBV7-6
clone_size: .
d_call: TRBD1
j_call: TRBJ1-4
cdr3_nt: TGTGCCAGCAGCTTTAGGAGGGGACAGGGATGGGAAAAACTGTTTTTT
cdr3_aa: CASSFRRGQGWEKLFF

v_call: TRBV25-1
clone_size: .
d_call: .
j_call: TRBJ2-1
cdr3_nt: TGTGCCAGCAGTGAATCATATGAGCAGTTCTTC
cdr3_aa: CASSESYEQFF

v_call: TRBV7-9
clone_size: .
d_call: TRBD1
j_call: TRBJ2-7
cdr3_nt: TGTGCCAGCAGCAGATATACGGGACAGGGAGACGAGCAGTACTTC
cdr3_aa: CASSRYTGQGDEQYF

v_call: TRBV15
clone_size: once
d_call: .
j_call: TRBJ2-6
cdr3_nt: TGTGCCACCAGCAGAGATCTGACATTCCCCCCCTCTGGGGCCAACGTCCTGACTTTC
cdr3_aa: CATSRDLTFPPSGANVLTF

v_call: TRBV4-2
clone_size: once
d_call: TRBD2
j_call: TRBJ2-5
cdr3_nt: TGTGCCAGCAGCCAAGCTTTAGCGGGGGGAGAGACCCAGTACTTC
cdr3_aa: CASSQALAGGETQYF

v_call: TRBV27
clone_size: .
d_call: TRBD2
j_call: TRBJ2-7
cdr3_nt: TGTGCCAGCAGTTTATCGTTAGCGGGGTATGGAGCCTACGAGCAGTACTTC
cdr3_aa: CASSLSLAGYGAYEQYF

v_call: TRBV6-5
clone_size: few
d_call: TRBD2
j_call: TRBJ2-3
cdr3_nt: TGTGCCAGCAGTGAGCGGGGGGCCGAAGATACGCAGTATTTT
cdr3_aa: CASSERGAEDTQYF

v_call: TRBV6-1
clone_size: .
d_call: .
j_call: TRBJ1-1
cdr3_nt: TGTGCCAGCGGGTCAGCAGGATTGGGGAACACTGAAGCTTTCTTT
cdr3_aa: CASGSAGLGNTEAFF

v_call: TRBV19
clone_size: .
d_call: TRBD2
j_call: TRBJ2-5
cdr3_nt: TGTGCCACCTCAGAGCGGGGAACCCAGTACTTC
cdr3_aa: CATSERGTQYF

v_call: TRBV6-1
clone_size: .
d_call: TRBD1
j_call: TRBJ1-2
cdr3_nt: TGTGCCAGCAGTGACCACCTACCTACGACAGGGTCTAGGTATGGCTACACCTTC
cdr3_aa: CASSDHLPTTGSRYGYTF

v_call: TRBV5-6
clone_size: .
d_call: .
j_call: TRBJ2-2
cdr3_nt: TGTGCCAGTAGAAATCAGGGGAACACCGGGGAGCTGTTTTTT
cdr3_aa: CASRNQGNTGELFF

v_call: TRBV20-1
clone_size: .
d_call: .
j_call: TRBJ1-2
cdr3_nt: TGCAGTGCACGGGTCGTGTATGGCTACACCTTC
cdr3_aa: CSARVVYGYTF

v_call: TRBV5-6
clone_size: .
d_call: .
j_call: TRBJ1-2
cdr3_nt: TGTGCCAGCAGCTTGGGCAGCCTAAGCGGGTATGGCTACACCTTC
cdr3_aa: CASSLGSLSGYGYTF

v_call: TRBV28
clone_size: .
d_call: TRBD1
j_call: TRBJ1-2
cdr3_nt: TGTGCCAGCAGTACTTGGCCCCTGACAGGGATCTATGGCTACACCTTC
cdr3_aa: CASSTWPLTGIYGYTF

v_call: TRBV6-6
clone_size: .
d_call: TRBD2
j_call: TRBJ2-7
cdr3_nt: TGTGCCAGCAGGGGGATAGCGGGGCAATCCTACGAGCAGTACTTC
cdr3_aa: CASRGIAGQSYEQYF

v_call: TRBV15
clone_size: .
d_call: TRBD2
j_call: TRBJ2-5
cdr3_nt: TGTGCCTCACGGTTGGCTAGCGGGTACCAAGAGACCCAGTACTTC
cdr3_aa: CASRLASGYQETQYF

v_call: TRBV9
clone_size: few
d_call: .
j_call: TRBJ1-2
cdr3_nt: TGTGCCAGCAGCTCCCCCAGGGTTAACTATGGCTACACCTTC
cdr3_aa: CASSSPRVNYGYTF

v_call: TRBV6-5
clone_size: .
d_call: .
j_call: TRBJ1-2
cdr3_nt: TGTGCCAGCAGTTACCAGTTAAGGGGTGGCTACACCTTC
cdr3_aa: CASSYQLRGGYTF

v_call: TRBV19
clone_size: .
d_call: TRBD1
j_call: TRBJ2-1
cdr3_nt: TGTGCCAGTAGTACCCCGGGACAGATGCTCAATGAGCAGTTCTTC
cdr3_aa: CASSTPGQMLNEQFF

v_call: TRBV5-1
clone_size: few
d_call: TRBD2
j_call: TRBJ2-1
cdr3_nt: TGCGCCAGCAGCCGGGAGGGGGGCGGGTACAATGAGCAGTTCTTC
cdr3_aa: CASSREGGGYNEQFF

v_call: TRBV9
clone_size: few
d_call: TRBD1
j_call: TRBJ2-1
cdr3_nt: TGTGCCAGCAGCCTCCCAACAGGGGGCGCATCCAATGAGCAGTTCTTC
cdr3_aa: CASSLPTGGASNEQFF

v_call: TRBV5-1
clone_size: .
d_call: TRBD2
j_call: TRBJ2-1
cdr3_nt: TGCGCCAGCAGCTTGGTCTCTAGCGGGAGTCCCGAGCAGTTCTTC
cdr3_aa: CASSLVSSGSPEQFF

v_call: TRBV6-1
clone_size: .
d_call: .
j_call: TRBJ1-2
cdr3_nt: TGTGCCAGCAGTGATCCCAACAGGGCAGCCATATATGGCTACACCTTC
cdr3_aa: CASSDPNRAAIYGYTF